Here is one T cell receptor (beta chain) with its context. Its target is unknown. In preparing the TRB cDNA libraries, 5' RACE with UMI labels was used. TCRdb re-called the 5' RACE reads; one entry per CDR3 protein, DNA not given. The sample table includes roughly 93,000 distinct CDR3 sequences. Subsets of CD8+ T cells were each sorted in triplicate at approximately 270,000 cells apiece. CD45RO-CCR7+CD27+CD95- expression identified naive CD8+ T cells. The sample originates from a study of CXCR3-negative and CXCR3-positive naive CD8 T cells. General study findings and limits: Comparison of naive cells showed more hydrophobic TRB CDR3s in CXCR3-positive than in CXCR3-negative naive cells. Memory CD8+ cells had much lower diversity, and both naive subsets had comparably high diversity. The study found CXCR3 expression partially decreased after cryopreservation and ran most assays on fresh PBMCs.

Sequenced: naive CXCR3+ CD8+ T cells from blood. Sample subset: CD45RO-CCR7+CD27+CD95- naive CD8+ T cells expressing CXCR3 (TNR3+). This TCR was sampled from a human donor in good health. Some clones in this sample may be carry-over from other donors' samples.

The CDR3 loop is CASSLEGSGSAYNEQFF. V and J are TRBV5-1 and TRBJ2-1; TCRdb designates TRBD2, a call that cannot be tested without DNA. The germline CDR1 and CDR2 sequences are SGHRS and YFSETQ. This CDR3 has 17 residues.